One sample yielded the 10 T cell receptor beta chains listed below, sequenced in a study of shared clonotypes between healthy human individuals. It was CD45RO-negative cells, positively selected for CCR7, that made up naive CD8 cells, with terminally differentiated effector memory CD45RA+ cells excluded. The method was immunoSEQ multiplex PCR; TCRdb's version includes in-frame clones alone and lacks a portion of them. The repertoire has nearly 2 million clones, just under 95% of them found once; the top ten carry around 1%. Sequencing was carried out using naive CD8+ T cells sorted from blood. Every receptor here comes from a man younger than 35 in good health.

This chain uses TRBV27 with TRBJ1-2, with D hard to call. Germline V gene sequence: CDR1 MNHEY, CDR2 SMNVEV (reference sequence). The ends were cut back, 0 bases at V and 8 bases at J, with 10 bases in the middle. The CDR3 has 13 amino acids. The CDR3 sequence: CASSLSNGSGYTF. The CDR3, as DNA: TGTGCCAGCAGTTTATCGAACGGCAGCGGCTACACCTTC.

The chain recombines TRBV7-9 with TRBJ2-5, with 8 positions matching TRBD1. Trimming at V came to 5 bases and at J to 5 bases, leaving 7 bases not matched to a gene. The CDR3 runs to 14 residues. Germline values: CDR1 SEHNR, CDR2 FQNEAQ (reference sequence). This CDR3 reads CASSPDRDRETQYF. The DNA of the CDR3 is TGTGCCAGCAGCCCGGACAGGGACCGGGAGACCCAGTACTTC.

The chain carries TRBV25-1 and TRBJ2-5; 7 bases match TRBD1. V was clipped by 2 bases and J by 6 bases; unmatched bases: 9. The germline V gene encodes CDR1 MGHDK and CDR2 SYGVNS. The CDR3 totals 15 residues. The CDR3 DNA is TGTGCCAGCAGTGAAACGACAGGGAATTTGAAGACCCAGTACTTC. Translated: CASSETTGNLKTQYF.

The chain has TRBV21-1 and TRBJ2-4; the D call in the table, TRBD1, was not verified against the DNA. TRBV21-1 is a pseudogene locus. The CDR3 spans 13 residues. The CDR3 is CASRGLAKNIQYF. In DNA form, the CDR3 reads TGTGCCAGCAGGGGGCTAGCCAAAAACATTCAGTACTTC.

V usage is TRBV7-9 and J usage is TRBJ2-5, with D hard to call. The ends were cut back, 5 bases at V and 4 bases at J, with 11 bases in the middle. The CDR3 loop spans 13 amino acids. CDR1 is SEHNR, CDR2 FQNEAQ, per germline (reference sequence). The DNA of the CDR3 is TGTGCCAGCAGCGAGGCAGGACGAGAGACCCAGTACTTC. It is translated as CASSEAGRETQYF.

The chain has TRBV29-1 and TRBJ2-5, with TRBD2 as a possible D gene (6 bases). V was shortened by 6 bases and J by 5 bases, with 16 bases between the two germline ends. The V gene's germline CDR1 is SQVTM and CDR2 ANQGSEA. The CDR3 covers 13 residues. The CDR3 region is CSVIGGEWETQYF. The CDR3, as DNA: TGCAGCGTCATAGGCGGGGAATGGGAGACCCAGTACTTC. Full variable domain (outside the CDR3, taken from reference TRBV29-1 and TRBJ2-5): SAVISQKPSRDICQRGTSLTIQCQVDSQVTMMFWYRQQPGQSLTLIATANQGSEATYESGFVIDKFPISRPNLTFSTLTVSNMSPEDSSIYLCSVIGGEWETQYFGPGTRLLVL.

The chain couples TRBV11-2 to TRBJ2-3; 7 positions agree with TRBD2. Unmatched junction bases numbered 11, after V lost 5 bases and J lost 6 bases. CDR1 is SGHAT and CDR2 is FQNNGV in the germline V gene. The CDR3 spans 15 residues. CDR3 in amino acids: CASSPLAGAWDTQYF. CDR3 nucleotide sequence: TGTGCCAGCAGCCCTTTGGCGGGAGCATGGGATACGCAGTATTTT.

This chain uses TRBV9 with TRBJ2-1; 7 nucleotides agree with TRBD1. The CDR3 totals 12 residues. The V gene's germline CDR1 is SGDLS and CDR2 YYNGEE. J was trimmed by 14 bases and V by 0 bases; bases with no gene match: 5. CDR3 nucleotide sequence: TGTGCCAGCAGCGTAGGAGAAGGGGGCGAGTTCTTC. It yields the protein CASSVGEGGEFF.

V usage is TRBV5-1 and J usage is TRBJ2-7, with D possibly matching TRBD2 (7 bases). The V end lost 5 bases, the J end lost 4 bases, and 22 bases lay between the germline ends. This CDR3 is built from 16 residues. Germline CDR1 SGHRS, CDR2 YFSETQ. The CDR3 bases are TGCGCCAGCAGACCCGCTGGCGGGGGCCAGATGTACGAGCAGTACTTC. Protein product: CASRPAGGGQMYEQYF.

Remarks on this clone: The same CDR3 is also encoded by other DNA sequences in this sample. The chain combines TRBV4-3 with TRBJ2-7; TRBD1 matches 9 bases. The CDR3 totals 14 residues. V dropped 3 bases and J dropped 2; count of bases not matched to a gene: 2. Germline CDR1 and CDR2: LGHNA and YSLEER. CDR3 amino acids: CASSQDRGPYEQYF. CDR3 DNA sequence: TGCGCCAGCAGCCAGGACAGGGGTCCCTACGAGCAGTACTTC.